This T cell receptor beta chain appears in the sequencing data of a study of blood T cell repertoires in COVID-19. Per the original methods: Reference gene primers were amplified, and this amplification served to estimate nucleated cell counts. The repertoire was sequenced with immunoSEQ multiplex PCR; TCRdb's copy has only in-frame clones and lacks some. The DNA was the basis for D and trimming; V, J and clone size are from that table. The table lists about 320,000 clones, 85% of them singletons. The V gene lost 10 bases and the J gene lost 0 bases, with 13 bases spanning the gap. The V gene's germline CDR1 is MNHEY and CDR2 SVGAGI. The CDR3 runs to 14 residues.

V gene TRBV6-5 combines with J gene TRBJ1-3; D call uncertain. The specimen sequenced was PBMCs or T cells enriched from blood (not recorded which). The source of this sequence is a woman in her twenties or thirties who had been exposed to COVID-19. The CDR3 reads CATSPTFSGNTIYF. CDR3 nucleotide sequence: TGTGCCACCTCGCCGACATTCTCTGGAAACACCATATATTTT.